This T cell receptor (beta chain) was sequenced in a study of blood T cell repertoires in COVID-19. On the study more broadly: The cDNA or gDNA used as material had been derived from T cells, B-cell-depleted T cells, or PBMCs.

The protocol was immunoSEQ multiplex PCR, while the TCRdb copy is restricted to in-frame clones and leaves out a portion. The repertoire has just over 90,000 clones, around nine tenths of them found once; the top ten carry roughly a sixth. Trimming cost V 4 bases and J 0 bases; bases outside gene matches: 4. This CDR3 region has 15 residues. Germline lookup yields CDR1 SGHRS and CDR2 YFSETQ. Specimen: peripheral blood. The chain has TRBV5-1 and TRBJ1-1, with 9 nucleotides matching TRBD1. This receptor was taken from a woman aged 80 or over with acute or convalescent COVID-19. In DNA form, the CDR3 reads TGCGCCAGCAGCACGGGACAGGGAATGAACACTGAAGCTTTCTTT. It is translated as CASSTGQGMNTEAFF. The whole variable domain, remainder taken from reference TRBV5-1 and TRBJ1-1, is KAGVTQTPRYLIKTRGQQVTLSCSPISGHRSVSWYQQTPGQGLQFLFEYFSETQRNKGNFPGRFSGRQFSNSRSEMNVSTLELGDSALYLCASSTGQGMNTEAFFGQGTRLTVV.